The rows below give T cell receptor beta chains drawn from one sample of a study of blood T cell repertoires in COVID-19. The table came from immunoSEQ multiplex PCR; TCRdb's copy has only in-frame clones and leaves some out. Counted here are about 110,000 clones, 70% to 90% occurring once; the ten biggest clones make up 4% to 5.5%. Material: peripheral blood. Receptor source: a woman in her forties or fifties with acute or convalescent COVID-19. The CDR3 runs from the conserved cysteine through the conserved F or W.

CDR3	V	length	J
CATSRAPPGGYTYEQYF	TRBV15	17	TRBJ2-7
CASGQLAGEPAQYF	TRBV4-1	14	TRBJ2-5
CASSPLPTGSENSPLHF	TRBV5-1	17	TRBJ1-6
CASSPSSDTEAFF	TRBV19	13	TRBJ1-1
CASSPTPGLEQYF	TRBV7-3	13	TRBJ2-7
CASSLGDLRGDGYTF	TRBV2	15	TRBJ1-2
CASFGTGGSGANVLTF	TRBV5-1	16	TRBJ2-6
CASSIRTSGGGPYNEQFF	TRBV19	18	TRBJ2-1
CAWSVGGSNQPQHF	TRBV30	14	TRBJ1-5
CASSLATLNEQFF	TRBV12-3/TRBV12-4	13	TRBJ2-1
CATISGEGEQYF	TRBV6-5	12	TRBJ2-7
CASSFPTGGSGNTIYF	TRBV5-4	16	TRBJ1-3
CASSTYREPYNEQFF	TRBV11-2	15	TRBJ2-1
CASSIQGGLYEQYF	TRBV19	14	TRBJ2-7
CASSQAYSLYGYTF	TRBV4-1	14	TRBJ1-2
CASSRRHPYEQYF	TRBV6-5	13	TRBJ2-7
CSVEEVTTGTDTQYF	TRBV29-1	15	TRBJ2-3